This TCR beta chain originates from a study of neoadjuvant nivolumab and ipilimumab in lung cancer. A remark on this clone: Antigen specificity is unknown.

Clones were sequenced by immunoSEQ multiplex PCR, and TCRdb holds only the in-frame ones, with some missing. The sample lists some 38,000 clones, 85% to 90% seen once, with roughly 3.4% in the top ten. Trimming pared 7 bases from V and 3 bases from J, leaving 18 bases between. This CDR3 is built from 16 residues. The V gene's germline CDR1 is SNHLY and CDR2 FYNNEI. General study points: Resected-tumor TCR richness correlated positively with pretherapy blood richness.

The rearrangement joins TRBV2 to TRBJ2-2; D assignment may be TRBD1 or TRBD2 (5 bases each). This TCR was recovered from an adult with non-small cell lung cancer. This material consisted of peripheral blood, taken before neoadjuvant nivolumab, alone or with ipilimumab. The CDR3 loop is CASTRGAISHTGELFF. The CDR3 DNA is TGTGCCAGCACCCGAGGGGCCATATCACACACCGGGGAGCTGTTTTTT.